These 5 T cell receptor beta chains share one sample of origin, sequenced in a study of monozygotic twins with inflammatory bowel disease. TCRdb re-analyzed the 5' RACE reads; it lists each CDR3 protein once, without DNA. The sample has roughly 160,000 distinct CDR3 sequences. The sample comprised blood. The receptors derive from a human donor with ulcerative colitis or Crohn's disease, or a healthy co-twin of an affected twin (not recorded which).

The rearrangement joins TRBV5-6 to TRBJ2-1. The CDR3 runs to 18 residues. Germline V gives CDR1 SGHDT, CDR2 YYEEEE. The CDR3: CASSLGRRGIPGSAEQFF.

The genes are TRBV7-9 and TRBJ1-6. Germline V gives CDR1 SEHNR, CDR2 FQNEAQ (reference sequence). This CDR3 region has 16 residues. The CDR3 is CASSLAWTAPNSPLHF.

V is TRBV5-1 and J is TRBJ2-2. CDR3 size: 15 residues. Germline assignment: CDR1 SGHRS and CDR2 YFSETQ. The CDR3 region is CASSLPAANTGELFF.

This rearrangement joins TRBV2 to TRBJ2-7; the TRBD1 assignment by TCRdb is unverifiable without DNA. From germline, CDR1 is SNHLY and CDR2 FYNNEI. The CDR3 covers 16 residues. This chain's CDR3 is CASGVRGNRPAYEQYF.

The J gene is TRBJ2-3, the V gene TRBV12-3 or TRBV12-4; absent DNA, TCRdb's TRBD2 call cannot be checked. The CDR3 spans 16 residues. CDR3 sequence reads: CASSPTSGSGADTQYF.